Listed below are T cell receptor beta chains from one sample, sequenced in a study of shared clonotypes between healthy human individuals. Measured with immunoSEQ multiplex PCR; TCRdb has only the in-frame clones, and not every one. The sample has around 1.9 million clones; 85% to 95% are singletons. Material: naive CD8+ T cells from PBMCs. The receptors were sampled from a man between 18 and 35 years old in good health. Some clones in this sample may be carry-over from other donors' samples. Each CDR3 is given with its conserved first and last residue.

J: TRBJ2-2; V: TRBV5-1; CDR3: CASSTSLSTGELFF
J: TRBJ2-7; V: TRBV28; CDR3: CASSPLFSGRDEQYF
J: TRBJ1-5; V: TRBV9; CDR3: CASSVEIFGFCHFFSSNQPQHF
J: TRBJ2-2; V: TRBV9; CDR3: CASSGAGGSTGELFF
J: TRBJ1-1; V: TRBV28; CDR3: CASSLKGGVNTEAFF
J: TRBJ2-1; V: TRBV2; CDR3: CASSDNLGQGTSNEQFF
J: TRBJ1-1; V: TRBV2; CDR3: CASRGGTVSSEAFF
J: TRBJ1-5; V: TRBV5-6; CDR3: CASSKDGTYFQPQHF
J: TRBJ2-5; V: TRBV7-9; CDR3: CASSIPTSGKETQYF
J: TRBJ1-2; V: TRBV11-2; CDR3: CASYTPNWGYTF
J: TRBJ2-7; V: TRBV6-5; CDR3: CASRPREGSSYEQYF